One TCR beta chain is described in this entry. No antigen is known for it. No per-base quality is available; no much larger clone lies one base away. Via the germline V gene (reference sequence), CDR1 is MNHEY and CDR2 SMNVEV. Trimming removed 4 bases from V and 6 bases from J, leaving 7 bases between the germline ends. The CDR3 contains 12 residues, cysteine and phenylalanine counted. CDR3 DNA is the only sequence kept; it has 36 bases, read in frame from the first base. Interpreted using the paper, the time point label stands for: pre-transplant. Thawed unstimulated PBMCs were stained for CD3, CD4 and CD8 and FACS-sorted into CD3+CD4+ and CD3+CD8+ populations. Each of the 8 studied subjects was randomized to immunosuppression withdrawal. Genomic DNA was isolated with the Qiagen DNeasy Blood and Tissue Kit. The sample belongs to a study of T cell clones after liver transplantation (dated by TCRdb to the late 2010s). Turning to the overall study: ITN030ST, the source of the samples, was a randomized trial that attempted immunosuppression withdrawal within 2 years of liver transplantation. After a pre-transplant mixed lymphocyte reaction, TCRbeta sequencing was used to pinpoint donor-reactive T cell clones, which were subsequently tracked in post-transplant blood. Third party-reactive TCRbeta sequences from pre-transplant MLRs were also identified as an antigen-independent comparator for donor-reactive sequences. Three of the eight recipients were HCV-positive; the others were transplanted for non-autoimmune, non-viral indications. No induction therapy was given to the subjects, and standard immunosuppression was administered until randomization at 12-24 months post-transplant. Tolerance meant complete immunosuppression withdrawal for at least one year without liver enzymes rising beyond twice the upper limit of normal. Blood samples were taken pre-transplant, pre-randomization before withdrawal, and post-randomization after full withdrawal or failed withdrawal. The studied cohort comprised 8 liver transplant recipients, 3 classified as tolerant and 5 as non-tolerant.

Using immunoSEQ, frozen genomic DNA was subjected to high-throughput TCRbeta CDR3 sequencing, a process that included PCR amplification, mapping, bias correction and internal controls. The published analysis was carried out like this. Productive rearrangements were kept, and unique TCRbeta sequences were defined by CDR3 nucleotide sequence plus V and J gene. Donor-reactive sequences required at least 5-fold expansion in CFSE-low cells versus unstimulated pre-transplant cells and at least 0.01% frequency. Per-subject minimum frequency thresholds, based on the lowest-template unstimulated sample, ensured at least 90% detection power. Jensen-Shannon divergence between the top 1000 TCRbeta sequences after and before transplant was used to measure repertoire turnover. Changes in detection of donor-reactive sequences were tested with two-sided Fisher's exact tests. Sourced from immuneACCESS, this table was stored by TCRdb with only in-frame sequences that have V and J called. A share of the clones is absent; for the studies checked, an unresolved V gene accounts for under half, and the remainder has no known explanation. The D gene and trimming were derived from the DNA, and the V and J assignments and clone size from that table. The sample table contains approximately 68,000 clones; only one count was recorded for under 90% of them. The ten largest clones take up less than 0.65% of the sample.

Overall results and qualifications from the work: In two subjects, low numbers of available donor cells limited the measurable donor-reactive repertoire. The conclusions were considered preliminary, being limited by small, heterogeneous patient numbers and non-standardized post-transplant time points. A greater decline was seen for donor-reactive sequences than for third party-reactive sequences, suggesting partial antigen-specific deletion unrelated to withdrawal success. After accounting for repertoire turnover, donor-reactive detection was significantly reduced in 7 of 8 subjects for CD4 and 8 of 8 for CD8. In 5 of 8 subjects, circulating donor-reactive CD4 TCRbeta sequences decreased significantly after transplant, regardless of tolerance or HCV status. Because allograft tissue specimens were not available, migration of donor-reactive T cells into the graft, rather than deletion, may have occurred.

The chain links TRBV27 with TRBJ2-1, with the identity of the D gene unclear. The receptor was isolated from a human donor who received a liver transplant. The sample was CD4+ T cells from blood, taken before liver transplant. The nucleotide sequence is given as TGTGCCAGCAGTTCGCCGGGCAATGAGCAGTTCTTC. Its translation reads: CASSSPGNEQFF.